This TCR beta chain came from a study of T cell responses to AZD1222 COVID-19 vaccine. Study-level results: Every sample of the repertoires postdated the peak T cell response.

Turning to this clone: Antigen: not known.

TCRdb's copy holds only in-frame clones and misses some; the assay was immunoSEQ multiplex PCR. This sample yields roughly 100,000 clones, of which 88% are seen a single time; approximately 10% belongs to the top ten. Germline CDR1 and CDR2: SGHKS and YYEKEE (reference sequence). This CDR3 spans 14 amino acids. Trimming stripped 1 base from V and 3 bases from J, with 11 bases between. This clonotype was obtained from an adult in good health. This sequence joins TRBV5-5 and TRBJ2-7; D might be TRBD2 (6 bases). The starting material was peripheral blood, obtained on day 0 of AZD1222 vaccination. The CDR3 sequence: CASSLIPGDYEQYF. The CDR3 DNA follows: TGTGCCAGCAGCTTGATTCCGGGAGACTACGAGCAGTACTTC.